This T cell receptor (beta chain) was profiled in a study of identical twins. Deletions cut 3 bases from V and 2 bases from J, with 16 bases between. This CDR3 has 16 residues. TCRdb passed the 5' RACE reads through MiXCR, listing each CDR3 protein once. The data hold about 530,000 distinct CDR3 sequences, with approximately 20% observed a single time. This sample was shared with a second study, whose subject was yellow fever vaccine responses in identical twins. That work states: The authors reported partly convergent, partly personalized vaccine responses in identical twins.

The clonotype comes from a woman between 18 and 29 years old in good health. The chain joins TRBV12-3 or TRBV12-4 to TRBJ2-5; D may correspond to TRBD1 or TRBD2 (5 bases each). What was sequenced was CD4+ T cells sorted from blood. The chain's CDR3 is CASSFGDGTKQETQYF. The DNA of the CDR3 is TGTGCCAGCAGTTTCGGGGACGGGACGAAACAAGAGACCCAGTACTTC.